One and the same sample provided the 7 T cell receptor beta chains below, sequenced in a study of CD8+CD57+ T cells in acquired aplastic anemia. Genomic DNA was employed as the template in profiling TCR beta VDJ and CDR3. TCRdb used MiXCR to reprocess the reads, holding one entry per CDR3 protein. The sample consists of some 47,000 distinct CDR3 sequences, about 78% of them appearing once. Sequenced: sorted CD4+, CD8+, or CD8+CD57+ T cells (not recorded which) from PBMCs. Receptors were obtained from a human donor in good health, serving as a control.

The chain combines TRBV7-3 with TRBJ1-2; D unresolved. The germline V gene has CDR1 SGHTA and CDR2 FQGTGA. Trimming took off 1 base at V and 4 bases at J, with 10 bases between the two ends. The CDR3 extends over 14 amino acids. This chain's CDR3 is CASSLMELGYGYTF. CDR3 sequence (DNA): TGTGCCAGCAGCTTAATGGAATTGGGCTATGGCTACACCTTC.

This clonotype was seen ten or more times. The chain has TRBV30 and TRBJ2-1; D is unresolved. The CDR3 totals 11 residues. Germline V CDR1 and CDR2: GTSNPN, SVGIG (reference sequence). Trimming took 3 bases from V and 6 from J, leaving 6 bases between them. CDR3 sequence reads: CAWRTGNEQFF. The CDR3 nucleotides read TGTGCCTGGAGGACCGGCAATGAGCAGTTCTTC.

This clonotype was recorded a few times. V gene TRBV25-1 combines with J gene TRBJ2-1; 11 bases are a match to TRBD2. This CDR3 has 14 amino acids. The V gene's germline CDR1 is MGHDK and CDR2 SYGVNS. J was trimmed by 5 bases and V by 6 bases; bases with no gene match: 3. In DNA, the CDR3 is TGTGCCAGCAGGGGGACTAGCGGCAACAATGAGCAGTTCTTC. Its protein is CASRGTSGNNEQFF.

A remark on this clonotype: The DNA is left out, because the CDR3 cannot be placed on it with certainty; the CDR3 is given as TCRdb lists it. This chain joins TRBV25-1 and TRBJ2-4; TRBD2 was called by the table and not checked on the DNA. Germline V gene lookup returns CDR1 MGHDK and CDR2 SYGVNS. Counting both end residues, the CDR3 totals 18 amino acids. The CDR3 protein is CASSASDFGAFFGDIQYF.

V gene TRBV6-5 combines with J gene TRBJ1-2; 7 nucleotides line up with TRBD1. The CDR3 sequence is 15 residues long. CDR1 and CDR2 (germline): MNHEY, SVGAGI. Germline trimming cut 4 bases from V and 4 bases from J; bases unmatched to any gene: 9. The CDR3, as DNA: TGTGCCAGCAGTTCCTACAGGGGCTCAACCTATGGCTACACCTTC. It yields the protein CASSSYRGSTYGYTF.

The V gene is TRBV7-9, the J gene TRBJ2-1; 8 bases fit TRBD1. Germline values: CDR1 SEHNR, CDR2 FQNEAQ (reference sequence). The CDR3 has 13 residues. With V trimmed by 5 bases and J by 8 bases, 5 bases remained unmatched. CDR3 sequence (DNA): TGTGCCAGCAGCCCTCCGGACAGGGATGAGCAGTTCTTC. Encoded protein: CASSPPDRDEQFF.

The V and J genes are TRBV11-2 and TRBJ2-5, with 11 bases matching TRBD2. CDR1 and CDR2 from the germline V gene are SGHAT and FQNNGV. The ends lost 7 bases at V and 2 bases at J; junction bases unmatched: 9. This CDR3 contains 16 residues. The CDR3 nucleotides read TGTGCCAGCACCTGGTGGGCTAGCGGGGGGCAAGAGACCCAGTACTTC. This codes for CASTWWASGGQETQYF.